This T cell receptor (beta chain) came from a study of T-cell reconstitution after alpha-beta-depleted transplantation in children (dated by TCRdb to the mid-2010s). Turning to the overall study: Using TCR repertoire profiling, the study quantitatively followed how T-cell immune reconstitution unfolded in children after TCRalphabeta/CD19-depleted allogeneic hematopoietic cell transplantation. Study-wide findings and limitations: The apparently early recovery of alphabetaT-cell counts about two months after transplant reportedly depended on only several hundred rapidly expanded clones that came from non-depleted graft cells. In some patients, high TCRbeta diversity at day 60 was attributed to recipient T cells and intrathymic progenitors that had survived conditioning. Over the following months the frequencies of hyperexpanded clones went down, and after one year T-cell counts and TCRbeta diversity were mostly credited to newly produced T cells.

Receptor libraries were prepared by PCR. The data were produced on an Illumina HiSeq 2500. Molecular barcoding was employed in the preparation of TCR libraries, with unique molecular identifiers being used to normalize TCRbeta repertoire quantification. TCRdb trimmed the raw reads at Q25, called clones with MiXCR and kept productive beta chains. Entries are consolidated by CDR3 protein sequence, retaining the most common genes and DNA. This sample is represented by roughly 790,000 distinct CDR3 sequences; approximately 15% of them were singletons. The top ten clonotypes cover approximately 4.5% of the sample. The sample holds a few counts of this clonotype. This receptor's antigen is unknown. Base qualities are not at hand, and no much larger clone is one base apart. Reading the label with the study, this specimen's treatment or condition is: allogeneic hematopoietic cell transplantation with graft depleted of TCRalphabeta T cells and CD19 B cells. Transplant recipients were children who received TCRalphabeta/CD19-depleted allogeneic hematopoietic cell grafts.

The CDR1 and CDR2 encoded by the germline V gene (reference sequence) are MNHEY and SMNVEV. From the cysteine up to the phenylalanine, the CDR3 has a length of 14 residues. Only the CDR3 portion is preserved as DNA: 42 bases, with reading frame beginning at the first base. V drops 0 bases and J drops 5 bases, leaving 11 bases in between. The receptor chain draws on TRBV27 and TRBJ2-7, with no D gene named confidently. Sequenced material: PBMCs, mostly from graft donor cells, taken 360 days after TCRalphabeta/CD19-depleted stem cell transplant. This receptor was taken from a male patient younger than 18 who had a stem cell transplant for acute lymphoblastic leukemia, so the T cells may come from the graft donor. The CDR3 loop reads CASSLSVNRDEQYF. The nucleotide sequence reads as follows: TGTGCCAGCAGTTTATCCGTAAACCGGGACGAGCAGTACTTC.